The next 18 T cell receptor beta chains were all read from a single sample in a study of OX40 agonist ivuxolimab in advanced cancers. The table came from immunoSEQ multiplex PCR; TCRdb's copy has only in-frame clones and leaves some out. Of roughly 32,000 clones listed, around 80% are singletons. The material sequenced was CD4+ or CD8+ T cells sorted from blood, taken in a trial of the OX40 agonist ivuxolimab. These TCRs come from an adult with an advanced solid tumor such as melanoma, head and neck, liver or kidney cancer.

The rearrangement links TRBV30 to TRBJ1-3; TRBD1 aligns across 8 bases. CDR1 is GTSNPN, CDR2 SVGIG, per germline (reference sequence). This CDR3 region has 14 residues. The V gene end was trimmed by 5 bases and the J gene end by 0 bases; junction bases not matched to a gene: 3. The CDR3 sequence: CAWSTGGSGNTIYF. DNA for the CDR3: TGTGCCTGGTCCACAGGGGGCTCTGGAAACACCATATATTTT.

This clone occurred once. This chain connects TRBV7-9 to TRBJ1-5; no clear D gene. This CDR3 spans 14 amino acids. V was pared by 5 bases and J by 5 bases, with 13 bases between. Per germline, CDR1 SEHNR and CDR2 FQNEAQ (reference sequence). CDR3 DNA sequence: TGTGCCAGCAGCAATTATGGACCTGATCAGCCCCAGCATTTT. It translates to CASSNYGPDQPQHF. The entire variable domain, with the rest obtained from reference TRBV7-9 and TRBJ1-5, is as follows: DTGVSQNPRHKITKRGQNVTFRCDPISEHNRLYWYRQTLGQGPEFLTYFQNEAQLEKSRLLSDRFSAERPKGSFSTLEIQRTEQGDSAMYLCASSNYGPDQPQHFGDGTRLSIL.

This chain links TRBV19 with TRBJ1-1; D gene ambiguous. The germline V and J ends were trimmed by 7 bases and 4 bases, with 16 bases remaining between them. The V gene's germline CDR1 is LNHDA and CDR2 SQIVND (reference sequence). CDR3 length equals 14 residues. CDR3 region: CASTLGPGFTEAFF. CDR3 in DNA: TGTGCCAGTACTTTGGGTCCAGGCTTCACTGAAGCTTTCTTT.

This chain connects TRBV19 to TRBJ2-5; 10 positions agree with TRBD1. Unmatched junction bases numbered 11, after V lost 3 bases and J lost 4 bases. This CDR3 comprises 17 residues. CDR1 is LNHDA and CDR2 is SQIVND in the germline V gene (reference sequence). The CDR3 DNA sequence: TGTGCCAGTAGTATGGGGGTGACAGGGGGCGCGGGAGAGACCCAGTACTTC. Its translation is CASSMGVTGGAGETQYF.

This clone was found once. This chain links TRBV6-1 with TRBJ2-5, with D maybe TRBD1 (7 bases). V was clipped by 4 bases and J by 4 bases, with 22 bases between them. The CDR3 is made up of 17 amino acids. Germline V gene sequence: CDR1 MNHNS, CDR2 SASEGT. CDR3 coding DNA: TGTGCCAGCAGTGGCCACAGGGGACGGGGGTTCGGAGAGACCCAGTACTTC. Its protein is CASSGHRGRGFGETQYF.

The chain uses TRBV30 and TRBJ1-2; no clear D. With 5 bases removed from V and 4 bases from J, the gap between germline ends came to 8 bases. Germline V gene sequence: CDR1 GTSNPN, CDR2 SVGIG (reference sequence). The CDR3 runs 11 residues. CDR3 loop: CAWGASYGYTF. The CDR3 DNA follows: TGTGCCTGGGGAGCCAGCTATGGCTACACCTTC.

This chain connects TRBV11-3 to TRBJ2-3; TRBD2 matches 16 bases. Germline lookup yields CDR1 SGHNT and CDR2 YENEEA. This CDR3 region has 15 residues. The ends lost 5 bases at V and 6 bases at J; junction bases unmatched: 2. The DNA for the CDR3 is TGTGCCAGCAGCCCGGGACTAGCGGGGGGGGATACGCAGTATTTT. Protein sequence: CASSPGLAGGDTQYF.

This clone was counted between two and nine times. The chain combines TRBV5-6 with TRBJ2-7; D is tentatively TRBD1 or TRBD2 (7 bases each). CDR3 length: 15 residues. The V gene lost 2 bases and the J gene lost 5 bases, with 17 bases spanning the gap. Germline V CDR1 and CDR2: SGHDT, YYEEEE. The CDR3 is CASSFRQGGRDEQYF. CDR3 coding DNA: TGTGCCAGCAGCTTCCGACAGGGTGGGAGGGACGAGCAGTACTTC.

This sequence joins TRBV2 and TRBJ2-7, with 8 bases matching TRBD1. Per germline, CDR1 SNHLY and CDR2 FYNNEI. V was pared by 8 bases and J by 2 bases, with 8 bases of the junction left unmatched. The CDR3 runs 14 residues. The CDR3 region is CASYDRGRTYEQYF. The CDR3 region has the DNA TGTGCCAGCTATGACAGGGGACGAACCTACGAGCAGTACTTC.

This chain joins TRBV5-1 and TRBJ2-5; D not resolved. In germline, CDR1 is SGHRS, CDR2 YFSETQ. Trimming took off 0 bases at V and 4 bases at J, with 10 bases between the two ends. The CDR3 loop spans 14 amino acids. CDR3 sequence: CASSLATAPETQYF. The CDR3 coding sequence is TGCGCCAGCAGCTTGGCCACCGCCCCAGAGACCCAGTACTTC.

This sequence joins TRBV14 and TRBJ2-3; no clear D. There are 12 residues in the CDR3. Trimming removed 4 bases from V and 4 bases from J, with 6 bases in between. Germline CDR1 SGHDN, CDR2 FVKESK. The CDR3 loop reads CASSPRPDTQYF. Here the CDR3 DNA reads TGTGCCAGCAGCCCCCGCCCAGATACGCAGTATTTT. The full variable domain, its missing parts supplied by reference TRBV14 and TRBJ2-3, is EAGVTQFPSHSVIEKGQTVTLRCDPISGHDNLYWYRRVMGKEIKFLLHFVKESKQDESGMPNNRFLAERTGGTYSTLKVQPAELEDSGVYFCASSPRPDTQYFGPGTRLTVL.

This rearrangement joins TRBV7-3 to TRBJ2-2; 10 bases map to TRBD1. CDR3 size: 15 residues. With 5 bases clipped from V and 5 bases from J, the junction kept 5 bases outside the gene matches. Per the germline V gene, CDR1 is SGHTA and CDR2 is FQGTGA. CDR3 sequence: CASSPRGQGTGELFF. CDR3 bases: TGTGCCAGCAGCCCAAGGGGACAGGGGACCGGGGAGCTGTTTTTT.

The chain is built from TRBV4-2 and TRBJ2-1; D perhaps matches TRBD1 (6 bases). The germline V and J ends were trimmed by 1 base and 4 bases, with 11 bases remaining between them. Germline V gene lookup returns CDR1 LGHNA and CDR2 YNFKEQ. The CDR3 spans 15 residues. The chain's CDR3 is CASSQGTDPYNEQFF. Written as DNA, the CDR3 is TGTGCCAGCAGCCAAGGGACAGACCCTTACAATGAGCAGTTCTTC.

CDR3 sequence: CASSLLGHDNYEQYF. CDR3 sequence (DNA): TGTGCCAGCAGCTTATTGGGACATGATAATTACGAGCAGTACTTC. The V gene is TRBV5-4, the J gene TRBJ2-7; weak D call: TRBD1 (6 bases). Trimming left V 2 bases short and J 4 bases short, with 16 bases between. Germline CDR1 SGHNT, CDR2 YYREEE (reference sequence). The CDR3 spans 15 residues.

This clone was detected only once. The chain has TRBV18 and TRBJ2-1, with TRBD1 as a possible D gene (6 bases). CDR3 size: 16 residues. Germline CDR1 KGHSH, CDR2 LQKENI. The ends were cut back, 0 bases at V and 0 bases at J, with 9 bases in the middle. CDR3: CASSPPRGGSYNEQFF. CDR3 bases: TGTGCCAGCTCACCACCGAGAGGGGGCTCCTACAATGAGCAGTTCTTC. The full variable domain, in which reference TRBV18 and TRBJ2-1 provide the parts outside the CDR3, is NAGVMQNPRHLVRRRGQEARLRCSPMKGHSHVYWYRQLPEEGLKFMVYLQKENIIDESGMPKERFSAEFPKEGPSILRIQQVVRGDSAAYFCASSPPRGGSYNEQFFGPGTRLTVL.

The J gene is TRBJ1-1, the V gene TRBV7-6; 7 positions agree with TRBD1. The germline V gene has CDR1 SGHVS and CDR2 FNYEAQ. This CDR3 spans 16 amino acids. V gave up 4 bases and J gave up 1 base; unmatched junction bases: 9. The CDR3 loop is CASSSSGTVKNTEAFF. For the CDR3, the DNA is TGTGCCAGCAGCTCATCCGGGACAGTGAAGAACACTGAAGCTTTCTTT.

A single count supports this clone. The chain links TRBV19 to TRBJ2-1, with 15 positions matching TRBD2. CDR1 and CDR2 from the germline V gene are LNHDA and SQIVND (reference sequence). V shed 5 bases and J 9 bases; nucleotides not matched to a gene: 8. CDR3 length equals 16 residues. DNA of the CDR3: TGTGCCAGTAGTTTGGGACTAGCGGGAGGTAGAGGTGAGCAGTTCTTC. Translation: CASSLGLAGGRGEQFF.

The chain couples TRBV4-3 to TRBJ2-7; D is unresolved. The germline CDR1 and CDR2 sequences are LGHNA and YSLEER. The CDR3 contains 15 residues. Trimming shortened V by 0 bases and J by 3 bases, and 12 bases separated the two germline ends. This CDR3 reads CASSQDEQNIYEQYF. The CDR3 DNA follows: TGCGCCAGCAGCCAAGATGAGCAGAATATCTACGAGCAGTACTTC.